The present entry profiles one T cell receptor beta chain with its context. Its antigen remains undetermined. The input lacks base qualities; no much larger clone sits a single base away. The identical CDR3 is also encoded by other nucleotide sequences in the sample. Including the terminal cysteine and phenylalanine, the CDR3 comprises 12 residues. Only the CDR3 part of the read is kept: 36 bases, read in frame from the first base. Taken from the germline V gene (reference sequence), the CDR1 and CDR2 loops are MNHEY and SMNVEV. V lost 4 bases and J lost 6 bases; the stretch between them is 10 bases long. TCRbeta CDR3 regions were amplified from genomic DNA by means of the immunoSEQ Assay, a bias-controlled multiplex PCR. As for the original processing: The number of nucleated cells in each sample was estimated by amplification of reference gene primers within the assay. Sequence reads were collapsed and filtered to measure the absolute abundance of every unique TCRbeta CDR3 rearrangement. Productive Simpson clonality was computed per sample as the square root of Simpson's diversity index over productive rearrangements. TCRdb's version of the immuneACCESS table is confined to in-frame rearrangements and falls short of the full clone set. An unresolved V gene accounts for under half of the shortfall where checked; the remainder is of unknown origin. D and trimming come from the DNA, and the V and J calls and clone size come from that table. Counted in this sample were about 260,000 clones; around 87% of them appeared once. 1.5% of the sample is taken by the ten largest.

Another Seattle source contributed samples from volunteer blood donors who had recovered from COVID-19. The collaborating institutions used their own protocols to collect whole blood in K2EDTA tubes. For TCRbeta analysis, collaborators shipped samples in one of three forms: frozen whole blood, isolated PBMCs, or DNA extracted from either of those sample types. This entry comes from a study of blood T cell repertoires in COVID-19 (dated by TCRdb to 2020 to 2022). About the investigation overall: Samples from collaborators originated in the United States, Italy and Spain and spanned both the acute and convalescent phases of COVID-19. Nearly every sample came with metadata listing a de-identified subject ID, COVID-19 status, age in years and sex. The dataset comprised deeply sampled blood TCRbeta repertoires from subjects exposed to, actively infected with, or recovered from COVID-19. The repertoires were released in a freely available public database meant as a resource for research on the immune response to SARS-CoV-2. The samples were drawn from the first 160 participants of the ongoing ImmuneRACE study and from 1,254 subjects provided by 6 global collaborators. The material from the prospective study consisted of cDNA or gDNA derived from T cells, B-cell-depleted T cells, or PBMCs. Where available, HLA class I and class II types were obtained from metadata supplied by the sample provider rather than from assay-based typing. Overall study results and their limits: The quantity of clinical and demographic metadata differed by source and by participant and was supplied without curation.

Source material: peripheral blood. The sequence came from a woman in her 40s who had recovered from COVID-19. In this chain, TRBV27 is recombined with TRBJ2-7, and the D gene may be TRBD1, 6 bases matching. CDR3 protein: CASSSQGLEQYF. The DNA reads TGTGCCAGCAGTTCGCAGGGGCTCGAGCAGTACTTC.